This record looks at one T cell receptor beta chain sequence and its context. Antigen unknown. The sample is drawn from a study of vaccination and CD4 T cells after COVID-19. The Oncomine TCR Beta short-read assay generated sequence data from the DNA of cultured CD4+ T cells. Using its own MiXCR run on the PCR reads, TCRdb lists one record per CDR3 protein. The sample has 20,000 or so distinct CDR3 sequences, about 44% seen once. The ends were cut back, 5 bases at V and 2 bases at J, with 12 bases in the middle. There are 14 residues in the CDR3. The germline gives CDR1 MGHDK, CDR2 SYGVNS. Treatment: approximately 9-day PBMC culture with coronavirus spike peptide pools or control peptides (ViraFEST assay).

This clonotype was sampled from a human donor who had recovered from COVID-19. This sample comprised CD4+ T cells from blood, cultured in vitro, obtained after SARS-CoV-2 vaccination. The rearrangement links TRBV25-1 to TRBJ1-1; D unresolved. The CDR3 DNA is TGTGCCAGCAGTAATTTAGTGGACAACACTGAAGCTTTCTTT. This translates into CASSNLVDNTEAFF.